This TCR beta chain was sequenced in a study of cytomegalovirus exposure and HLA in healthy donors. This CDR3 region has 16 residues. CDR1 and CDR2 from the germline V gene are MNHEY and SMNVEV (reference sequence). V was pared by 4 bases and J by 8 bases, with 23 bases between. Donors consisted of healthy bone marrow donors. About this clone: The antigen is not known.

Study findings and constraints: Earlier findings revealed that most TCR beta V segments proved productive either about 87% or about 30% of the time.

The primer mix had 60 Vbeta and 13 Jbeta primers. Assay: immunoSEQ multiplex PCR; the TCRdb copy retains only in-frame clones and omits some. The sample has about 200,000 clones, 75% to 90% seen once. Sequenced: PBMCs. This chain links TRBV27 with TRBJ1-2; D is unclear. This TCR was recovered from a woman between 45 and 65 years old in good health and CMV-seropositive. CDR3 in amino acids: CASSSLAPRGTGGYTF. The CDR3 nucleotides read TGTGCCAGCAGTTCGTTGGCTCCCCGGGGTACGGGGGGCTACACCTTC.